In this sample, the clone carrying this T cell receptor (beta chain) turned up a few times. Germline V CDR1 and CDR2: SEHNR, FQNEAQ (reference sequence). CDR3 size: 15 residues. J gave up 3 bases and V 3 bases, and 1 base lay outside the gene matches. The data derive from a study of early T cells in non-severe SARS-CoV-2 infection. Overall study context: With bulk RNA from unsorted whole blood as input, sequencing yielded unpaired chains.

Attachment of unique molecular identifiers was made to individual cDNA molecules. A single record per CDR3 protein comes from TCRdb applying MiXCR to the 5' RACE reads. Of 50,000 to 55,000 distinct CDR3 sequences in the sample, about 9.3% were seen once. Sequencing was performed on whole blood. This receptor was taken from an adult who was a healthcare worker with PCR-confirmed SARS-CoV-2 infection or an uninfected control (not recorded which). This chain links TRBV7-9 with TRBJ2-1; 11 bases align to TRBD2. The CDR3 DNA is TGTGCCAGCAGCTTCGGGACTAGCGGCTACAATGAGCAGTTCTTC. This translates into CASSFGTSGYNEQFF.